The present T cell receptor (beta chain) was sequenced within a study of cytomegalovirus exposure and HLA in healthy donors. Study conclusions and caveats: While the bulk of TCR sequences proved rare, some public TCRs turned up in many donors.

The repertoire was sequenced with immunoSEQ multiplex PCR; TCRdb's copy has only in-frame clones and lacks some. The sample contains approximately 270,000 clones, 65% to 90% of which appear only once. The CDR3 totals 14 residues. Germline V lookup: CDR1 MNHEY, CDR2 SMNVEV (reference sequence). The V end lost 3 bases, the J end lost 8 bases, and 14 bases lay between the germline ends. In regard to this clone: What it binds is not known.

The genes are TRBV27 and TRBJ2-1; D is possibly TRBD1 (6 bases). This receptor was taken from a woman aged 18-29 years in good health and CMV-seronegative. The specimen sequenced was PBMCs. In nucleotides, the CDR3 is TGTGCCAGCAGTTTGGGGAACAGGGTTCATGAGCAGTTCTTC. The encoded protein is CASSLGNRVHEQFF.